The 20 T cell receptor beta chains listed next were all sequenced from one sample in a study of T cell responses to AZD1222 COVID-19 vaccine. TCRdb's copy holds only in-frame clones and misses some; the assay was immunoSEQ multiplex PCR. The sample records 77,000 or so clones, roughly nine tenths being singletons. The material sequenced was peripheral blood, taken on day 0 of AZD1222 vaccination. The source of these receptors is an adult in good health.

The chain combines TRBV29-1 with TRBJ1-2; 7 bases line up with TRBD1. V was clipped by 3 bases and J by 8 bases; unmatched bases: 9. The CDR3 is 13 amino acids. In germline, CDR1 is SQVTM, CDR2 ANQGSEA. CDR3 loop: CSVEVGTVGGYTF. DNA of the CDR3: TGCAGCGTTGAGGTAGGGACAGTGGGAGGCTACACCTTC.

The gene calls are TRBV3-1 (or the pseudogene TRBV3-2) and TRBJ1-1; possible D gene TRBD1, 6 bases. This CDR3 has 14 residues. V was shortened by 1 base and J by 4 bases, with 10 bases between the two germline ends. Germline V gives CDR1 LGHDT, CDR2 YNNKEL (reference sequence). For the CDR3, the DNA is TGTGCCAGCAGCCAAGGGCCGGGGGCCACTGAAGCTTTCTTT. It specifies CASSQGPGATEAFF.

This sequence joins TRBV6-5 and TRBJ2-7; 11 positions match TRBD1. This CDR3 spans 15 amino acids. Germline CDR1 and CDR2: MNHEY and SVGAGI. V was clipped by 6 bases and J by 7 bases; unmatched bases: 11. The DNA for the CDR3 is TGTGCCAGCAGCCAAAGCGGACAGGGGGCTTATGAGCAGTACTTC. This encodes CASSQSGQGAYEQYF.

Here the CDR3 DNA reads TGCGCCAGCAGTCCGGGACAGGGGATCTACGAGCAGTACTTC. Protein product: CASSPGQGIYEQYF. V usage is TRBV4-1 and J usage is TRBJ2-7; 10 bases are a match to TRBD1. Germline V gene sequence: CDR1 MGHRA, CDR2 YSYEKL. The CDR3 has 14 residues. The V segment lost 6 bases and the J segment 3 bases; nucleotides outside the gene matches: 5.

The chain combines TRBV29-1 with TRBJ1-1; D is ambiguous. CDR1 is SQVTM, CDR2 ANQGSEA, per germline. The V gene lost 7 bases and the J gene lost 4 bases, with 13 bases spanning the gap. The CDR3 totals 12 residues. CDR3 in DNA: TGCAGCGCCGGTACCCAGAGCACTGAAGCTTTCTTT. The encoded protein is CSAGTQSTEAFF.

Only one count was recorded for this clone. The chain carries TRBV2 and TRBJ1-5; maybe TRBD1 (5 bases). Trimming stripped 1 base from V and 4 bases from J, with 14 bases between. The germline gives CDR1 SNHLY, CDR2 FYNNEI. The CDR3 covers 16 residues. This chain's CDR3 is CASSEGPYGGNQPQHF. CDR3 bases: TGTGCCAGCAGTGAAGGTCCCTATGGGGGAAATCAGCCCCAGCATTTT.

This chain joins TRBV20-1 and TRBJ2-1; TRBD2 might be the D (5 bases). The germline gives CDR1 DFQATT, CDR2 SNEGSKA (reference sequence). This CDR3 region has 11 residues. V was shortened by 0 bases and J by 12 bases, with 9 bases between the two germline ends. The CDR3 bases are TGCAGTGCTAGAGACCGCGCGGGGCAGTTCTTC. Protein: CSARDRAGQFF.

The gene calls are TRBV18 and TRBJ1-5; D unresolved. CDR1 is KGHSH and CDR2 is LQKENI in the germline V gene. The V end lost 1 base, the J end lost 1 base, and 8 bases lay between the germline ends. This CDR3 region has 15 residues. The CDR3, as DNA: TGTGCCAGCTCACCACGGGGATACAGCAATCAGCCCCAGCATTTT. Translating it yields CASSPRGYSNQPQHF.

The chain uses TRBV6-5 and TRBJ2-3; TRBD2 matches 8 bases. The CDR3 is 14 amino acids. Germline V CDR1 and CDR2: MNHEY, SVGAGI. The junction had 9 bases not matched to a gene; V was cut back by 5 bases and J by 8 bases. The CDR3, as DNA: TGTGCCAGCAGTAGAGCGGGAGACGGGGGTACGCAGTATTTT. Amino acids: CASSRAGDGGTQYF.

The chain recombines TRBV28 with TRBJ2-5; 9 positions agree with TRBD2. CDR1 MDHEN and CDR2 SYDVKM come from the germline V gene. The CDR3 has 14 amino acids. With 7 bases clipped from V and 4 bases from J, the junction kept 7 bases outside the gene matches. The CDR3 region is CASISGTSRETQYF. CDR3 nucleotides: TGTGCCAGCATCTCCGGGACTAGCCGAGAGACCCAGTACTTC.

The chain recombines TRBV28 with TRBJ1-4; D might be TRBD1 (5 bases). The CDR3 totals 12 residues. Germline CDR1 is MDHEN and CDR2 is SYDVKM. The ends were cut back, 4 bases at V and 14 bases at J, with 14 bases in the middle. This CDR3 is CASSSTHPGLFF. The CDR3 DNA reads as TGTGCCAGCAGTTCAACCCACCCAGGGCTGTTTTTT.

This chain connects TRBV28 to TRBJ2-3; 8 bases match TRBD1. The V gene's germline CDR1 is MDHEN and CDR2 SYDVKM. This CDR3 has 15 residues. The trim removed 1 base at V and 3 bases at J, leaving 3 bases unmatched. The CDR3 reads CASSLYGQGTDTQYF. The DNA for the CDR3 is TGTGCCAGCAGTTTATATGGACAGGGAACAGATACGCAGTATTTT.

This rearrangement joins TRBV2 to TRBJ2-5; D uncertain. CDR1 and CDR2 (germline): SNHLY, FYNNEI. The CDR3 has 12 residues. V dropped 3 bases and J dropped 7 bases, with 9 bases sitting between them. DNA of the CDR3: TGTGCCAGCAGTGACAGCCGCACGACCCAGTACTTC. Residues: CASSDSRTTQYF.

The chain is built from TRBV24-1 and TRBJ2-7; D possibly corresponds to TRBD2 (7 bases). Germline V gene data show CDR1 as KGHDR and CDR2 as SFDVKD. V was pared by 5 bases and J by 5 bases, with 12 bases between. The CDR3 is 13 residues long. The CDR3 here is CATSAGGRDEQYF. The CDR3, as DNA: TGTGCCACCAGTGCGGGGGGCAGGGACGAGCAGTACTTC.

The chain is built from TRBV3-1 (or the pseudogene TRBV3-2) and TRBJ1-6, with 10 bases aligning to TRBD1. J was trimmed by 7 bases and V by 3 bases; bases with no gene match: 6. The germline V gene has CDR1 LGHDT and CDR2 YNNKEL (reference sequence). The CDR3 sequence is 16 residues long. The CDR3 DNA follows: TGTGCCAGCAGCCATTGGGGACAGGGGCGGAATTCACCCCTCCACTTT. Protein sequence: CASSHWGQGRNSPLHF.

This clone appeared a single time. The chain links TRBV7-2 to TRBJ1-2, with 8 bases aligning to TRBD1. The germline V gene has CDR1 SGHTA and CDR2 FQGNSA. J lost 4 bases, V lost 5 bases, and 9 bases had no gene match. The CDR3 spans 15 residues. CDR3 in amino acids: CASSLDRETTYGYTF. The CDR3 region has the DNA TGTGCCAGCAGCCTGGACAGGGAAACAACCTATGGCTACACCTTC.

The chain recombines TRBV4-1 with TRBJ1-4, with TRBD1 matching over 9 bases. The CDR3 has 16 residues. Germline-derived CDR1 and CDR2 are MGHRA and YSYEKL. J gave up 8 bases and V 0 bases, and 7 bases lay outside the gene matches. The CDR3 spells CASSQEGQGRWEKLFF. The CDR3 DNA reads as TGCGCCAGCAGCCAAGAGGGACAGGGCCGATGGGAAAAACTGTTTTTT.

The gene calls are TRBV11-2 and TRBJ1-2, with D possibly being TRBD1 (6 bases). V lost 5 bases to trimming and J lost 4 bases, with 14 bases between them. The CDR3 runs to 14 residues. CDR1 SGHAT and CDR2 FQNNGV come from the germline V gene. CDR3 sequence: CASSTLQGRYGYTF. The CDR3 nucleotides are TGTGCCAGCAGCACACTCCAGGGGCGCTATGGCTACACCTTC.

The rearrangement joins TRBV24-1 to TRBJ1-5; 10 positions match TRBD1. Germline V gene data show CDR1 as KGHDR and CDR2 as SFDVKD. With 4 bases clipped from V and 0 bases from J, the junction kept 2 bases outside the gene matches. The CDR3 totals 16 residues. CDR3 coding DNA: TGTGCCACCAGTGACTGGACAGGGGGTAGCAATCAGCCCCAGCATTTT. Residues: CATSDWTGGSNQPQHF.

This rearrangement joins TRBV24-1 to TRBJ2-3, with 10 nucleotides matching TRBD2. The CDR3 has 18 residues. Losses at the gene ends were 2 bases for V and 5 bases for J; bases not matched to a gene: 12. Germline V gene sequence: CDR1 KGHDR, CDR2 SFDVKD. Written as DNA, the CDR3 is TGTGCCACCAGTGATTCCTACTCCGGGACTAGCGAGAGAGATACGCAGTATTTT. It specifies CATSDSYSGTSERDTQYF.